This entry lists 32 T cell receptor beta chains sequenced from one sample in a study of CD8+CD57+ T cells in acquired aplastic anemia. The template for TCR beta VDJ and CDR3 sequence profiling was genomic DNA. From the reads, TCRdb called clonotypes with MiXCR, one entry per CDR3 protein. The sample records 200,000 or so distinct CDR3 sequences, over 60% being singletons. The specimen was sorted CD4+, CD8+, or CD8+CD57+ T cells (not recorded which) from PBMCs. All receptors come from a human donor with severe aplastic anemia or a healthy control (not recorded which).

The chain carries TRBV19 and TRBJ1-5; TRBD1 matches 11 bases. Germline lookup yields CDR1 LNHDA and CDR2 SQIVND (reference sequence). CDR3 length: 18 residues. Trimming at V came to 4 bases and at J to 0 bases, leaving 8 bases not matched to a gene. In DNA form, the CDR3 reads TGTGCCAGTAGTACGTTAGGACAGGGGGCGTATAGCAATCAGCCCCAGCATTTT. Translating it yields CASSTLGQGAYSNQPQHF.

This clonotype was counted at least ten times. The gene calls are TRBV3-1 and TRBJ1-1, with 8 positions matching TRBD1. This CDR3 region has 15 residues. V lost 4 bases and J lost 3; bases outside the gene matches: 7. Germline V gene lookup returns CDR1 LGHDT and CDR2 YNNKEL (reference sequence). The CDR3 loop is CASSPPTGAYTEAFF. CDR3 sequence (DNA): TGTGCCAGCAGCCCGCCGACAGGGGCTTACACTGAAGCTTTCTTT.

This clonotype was counted at least ten times. The J gene is TRBJ1-2, the V gene TRBV3-1; D gene ambiguous. Germline CDR1 and CDR2: LGHDT and YNNKEL (reference sequence). Trimming pared 1 base from V and 1 base from J, leaving 10 bases between. The CDR3 extends over 15 amino acids. CDR3 in DNA: TGTGCCAGCAGCCAAGTGACATCCTATAACTATGGCTACACCTTC. Translation gives CASSQVTSYNYGYTF.

This clonotype occurred many times. The rearrangement uses TRBV7-9 and TRBJ1-1; D gene unclear. V was cut by 2 bases and J by 6 bases, with 10 bases left in between. There are 13 residues in the CDR3. Germline CDR1 is SEHNR and CDR2 is FQNEAQ (reference sequence). The CDR3 protein is CASSLKADPEAFF. The CDR3, as DNA: TGTGCCAGCAGCTTAAAGGCCGACCCTGAAGCTTTCTTT.

This chain joins TRBV10-3 and TRBJ2-1, with 8 bases matching TRBD1. J lost 2 bases, V lost 8 bases, and 11 bases had no gene match. The CDR3 is made up of 16 amino acids. CDR1 is ENHRY, CDR2 SYGVKD, per germline. For the CDR3, the DNA is TGTGCCATCCGGACAGGGACCTTTTGGGCCTACAATGAGCAGTTCTTC. Amino acids: CAIRTGTFWAYNEQFF.

This chain uses TRBV19 with TRBJ2-3, with 8 bases identical to TRBD1. Trimming took 9 bases from V and 6 from J; bases not matched to a gene: 23. The CDR3 sequence is 18 residues long. CDR1 and CDR2 (germline): LNHDA, SQIVND (reference sequence). In DNA, the CDR3 is TGTGCCAGCCGCCCCCGGACAGGGTGGGACGGGAGTAAGGATACGCAGTATTTT. This gives the protein CASRPRTGWDGSKDTQYF. The complete variable domain, with remaining parts taken from reference TRBV19 and TRBJ2-3, reads DGGITQSPKYLFRKEGQNVTLSCEQNLNHDAMYWYRQDPGQGLRLIYYSQIVNDFQKGDIAEGYSVSREKKESFPLTVTSAQKNPTAFYLCASRPRTGWDGSKDTQYFGPGTRLTVL.

The V and J genes are TRBV3-1 and TRBJ2-1; TRBD2 agrees at 9 bases. CDR1 is LGHDT and CDR2 is YNNKEL in the germline V gene (reference sequence). This CDR3 has 15 amino acids. The ends lost 4 bases at V and 7 bases at J; junction bases unmatched: 8. CDR3 in DNA: TGTGCCAGCAGCCCCGTTAGCGGGGGTTTTAATGAGCAGTTCTTC. It translates to CASSPVSGGFNEQFF.

This clonotype came up a few times. The rearrangement joins TRBV11-2 to TRBJ1-5; D perhaps matches TRBD1 (5 bases). There are 14 residues in the CDR3. The germline gives CDR1 SGHAT, CDR2 FQNNGV. V was pared by 1 base and J by 4 bases, with 8 bases between. The DNA of the CDR3 is TGTGCCAGCAGCTTAGCCGGGGGGAATCAGCCCCAGCATTTT. Amino acid sequence: CASSLAGGNQPQHF.

The chain is built from TRBV5-1 and TRBJ1-2, with D uncertain. The CDR3 is 14 amino acids. CDR1 is SGHRS and CDR2 is YFSETQ in the germline V gene. The V gene lost 0 bases and the J gene lost 3 bases, with 9 bases spanning the gap. The CDR3 loop is CASSLGAQDYGYTF. The CDR3 region has the DNA TGCGCCAGCAGCTTGGGGGCACAAGACTATGGCTACACCTTC.

The chain has TRBV11-3 and TRBJ2-5; the match to TRBD1 covers 8 bases. The CDR3 is made up of 14 amino acids. With 7 bases clipped from V and 3 bases from J, the junction kept 7 bases outside the gene matches. Per germline, CDR1 SGHNT and CDR2 YENEEA. The CDR3 here is CASMRNRGEETQYF. The CDR3 region has the DNA TGTGCCAGCATGAGGAACAGGGGGGAAGAGACCCAGTACTTC.

This chain joins TRBV7-9 and TRBJ2-3, with no clear D. V lost 2 bases to trimming and J lost 0 bases, with 6 bases between them. CDR3 length equals 14 residues. The V gene's germline CDR1 is SEHNR and CDR2 FQNEAQ (reference sequence). The CDR3 region is CASSLFSSTDTQYF. Written as DNA, the CDR3 is TGTGCCAGCAGCTTATTCAGTAGCACAGATACGCAGTATTTT.

This clonotype has more than one count but fewer than ten. Since a much larger clone is just one base distant, this may be a read error. The chain couples TRBV13 to TRBJ1-2, with no clear D. Per the germline V gene, CDR1 is PRHDT and CDR2 is FYEKMQ (reference sequence). This CDR3 contains 14 residues. The CDR3 bases are TGTGCCAGCAGCTCGACTGAGTCGAACTATGGCTGCACCTTC. Protein: CASSSTESNYGCTF.

With respect to this clonotype: Its ends do not fully match the called genes, so a read error is possible. The rearrangement joins TRBV19 to TRBJ1-1; D perhaps matches TRBD1 (5 bases). The CDR3 loop spans 15 amino acids. Germline V lookup: CDR1 LNHDA, CDR2 SQIVND (reference sequence). CDR3 protein: CGSLSSTGKSTEAFF. DNA for the CDR3: TGCGGTTCCCTTTCCTCAACAGGCAAGTCCACTGAAGCTTTCTTT.

CDR3 sequence reads: CATSSAGVRNEQFF. The CDR3, as DNA: TGTGCCACCAGTTCTGCGGGAGTGAGGAATGAGCAGTTCTTC. The genes are TRBV24-1 and TRBJ2-1; 7 positions match TRBD2. This CDR3 has 14 residues. Germline V lookup: CDR1 KGHDR, CDR2 SFDVKD. J was trimmed by 7 bases and V by 6 bases; bases with no gene match: 8.

The CDR3 loop reads CASSLGQWALAKNIQYF. The CDR3 bases are TGTGCCAGCAGCCTCGGACAGTGGGCTTTAGCCAAAAACATTCAGTACTTC. J is TRBJ2-4 and V is TRBV12-3 or TRBV12-4; perhaps TRBD1 as D (6 bases). Trimming shortened V by 6 bases and J by 0 bases, and 18 bases separated the two germline ends. The CDR3 totals 17 residues.

The rearrangement uses TRBV28 and TRBJ1-3, with D unclear. The germline V and J ends were trimmed by 6 bases and 0 bases, with 15 bases remaining between them. Germline lookup yields CDR1 MDHEN and CDR2 SYDVKM. This CDR3 has 16 residues. The CDR3 reads CASRQTATYSGNTIYF. The CDR3 DNA reads TGTGCCAGCAGACAAACAGCGACCTACTCTGGAAACACCATATATTTT.

In this sample, this clonotype turned up once. This chain joins TRBV12-3 or TRBV12-4 and TRBJ2-1; D remains unclear. The CDR3 extends over 15 amino acids. V was cut by 4 bases and J by 2 bases, with 12 bases left in between. CDR3 nucleotides: TGTGCCAGCAGTTACCAAGTGGGGACCTACAATGAGCAGTTCTTC. Amino acid sequence: CASSYQVGTYNEQFF.

The table lists this clonotype with many counts. The chain carries TRBV2 and TRBJ2-3; 11 bases are a match to TRBD2. Germline-derived CDR1 and CDR2 are SNHLY and FYNNEI. After removal of 10 bases from V and 3 bases from J, the junction contained 6 bases not matched to a gene. CDR3 length: 14 amino acids. CDR3 DNA sequence: TGTGCCACATATATAGCGGGGGGGACAGATACGCAGTATTTT. This sequence encodes CATYIAGGTDTQYF.

The rearrangement joins TRBV9 to TRBJ1-3; TRBD1 is a possible D gene (6 bases). Germline CDR1 reads SGDLS; CDR2 reads YYNGEE. The V end was cut by 3 bases, the J end by 4 bases, with 20 bases between. CDR3 length equals 17 residues. The CDR3 region is CASSGGQGRGSGNTIYF. The CDR3 DNA follows: TGTGCCAGCAGCGGGGGCCAGGGCAGGGGATCGGGAAACACCATATATTTT.

This clonotype has ten or more counts. The chain is built from TRBV19 and TRBJ1-2, with TRBD1 matching 10 bases. The CDR3 has 14 residues. The V gene end was trimmed by 6 bases and the J gene end by 4 bases; junction bases not matched to a gene: 5. Germline CDR1 reads LNHDA; CDR2 reads SQIVND (reference sequence). The CDR3: CASSQDRGVYGYTF. Written as DNA, the CDR3 is TGTGCCAGTAGCCAGGACAGGGGGGTCTATGGCTACACCTTC.

V is TRBV15 and J is TRBJ1-3; the D gene is possibly TRBD1 (5 bases). Germline lookup yields CDR1 LNHNV and CDR2 YYDKDF (reference sequence). The CDR3 is 16 residues long. V dropped 2 bases and J dropped 0 bases, with 11 bases sitting between them. The CDR3 coding sequence is TGTGCCACCAGCAGAAAACAGGTTAGCTCTGGAAACACCATATATTTT. This codes for CATSRKQVSSGNTIYF.

The chain employs TRBV2 and TRBJ1-2, with TRBD1 matching over 9 bases. From germline, CDR1 is SNHLY and CDR2 FYNNEI. This CDR3 is 14 amino acids long. V lost 5 bases, J lost 4 bases, and 5 bases stayed unmatched. CDR3 region: CASSSTGGTYGYTF. The CDR3 DNA is TGTGCCAGCAGTTCGACAGGGGGTACCTATGGCTACACCTTC.

This chain joins TRBV25-1 and TRBJ2-5, with TRBD1 matching 7 bases. In germline, CDR1 is MGHDK, CDR2 SYGVNS. This CDR3 region has 17 residues. V was pared by 6 bases and J by 2 bases, with 15 bases of the junction left unmatched. This chain's CDR3 is CASSERPQGLTQETQYF. The CDR3 nucleotides read TGTGCCAGCAGCGAACGTCCACAGGGGCTTACGCAAGAGACCCAGTACTTC.

The chain joins TRBV2 to TRBJ1-2; 12 nucleotides align to TRBD1. V shed 3 bases and J 8 bases; nucleotides not matched to a gene: 4. The germline V gene encodes CDR1 SNHLY and CDR2 FYNNEI. The CDR3 runs 14 residues. CDR3 residues: CASSERDRGLGYTF. The CDR3 region has the DNA TGTGCCAGCAGTGAGCGGGACAGGGGGCTCGGCTACACCTTC.

This clonotype was observed many times. The gene calls are TRBV20-1 and TRBJ2-2; 7 nucleotides match TRBD1. V lost 7 bases to trimming and J lost 10 bases; unmatched junction nucleotides: 9. CDR3 length: 12 residues. Germline V gives CDR1 DFQATT, CDR2 SNEGSKA (reference sequence). In nucleotides, the CDR3 is TGCAGTGGGAAGGGGGCGCATATGGAGCTGTTTTTT. Translating gives CSGKGAHMELFF.

V gene TRBV5-4 combines with J gene TRBJ2-2; possibly TRBD1 for D (5 bases). CDR3 length: 15 residues. Trimming removed 1 base from V and 0 bases from J, with 7 bases in between. Germline-derived CDR1 and CDR2 are SGHNT and YYREEE (reference sequence). CDR3 amino acids: CASSLKQANTGELFF. CDR3 bases: TGTGCCAGCAGCTTGAAACAGGCGAACACCGGGGAGCTGTTTTTT.

This clonotype was recorded a few times. The genes are TRBV13 and TRBJ2-3, with 9 bases lining up with TRBD2. The CDR3 loop spans 14 amino acids. After removal of 5 bases from V and 4 bases from J, the junction contained 4 bases not matched to a gene. CDR1 PRHDT and CDR2 FYEKMQ come from the germline V gene (reference sequence). The CDR3 coding sequence is TGTGCCAGCAGCCCGGCGGGGGGGCCAGATACGCAGTATTTT. Translation: CASSPAGGPDTQYF. The entire variable domain, with the rest obtained from reference TRBV13 and TRBJ2-3, is as follows: AAGVIQSPRHLIKEKRETATLKCYPIPRHDTVYWYQQGPGQDPQFLISFYEKMQSDKGSIPDRFSAQQFSDYHSELNMSSLELGDSALYFCASSPAGGPDTQYFGPGTRLTVL.

The chain carries TRBV28 and TRBJ2-7, with D unresolved. The CDR3 length is 12 residues. CDR1 MDHEN and CDR2 SYDVKM come from the germline V gene. Trimming pared 10 bases from V and 4 bases from J, leaving 14 bases between. In DNA, the CDR3 is TGTGCCATCGGATGGACGACATACGAGCAGTACTTC. Amino acids: CAIGWTTYEQYF.

As DNA, the CDR3 is TGTGCCAGTCTGGACAGCTATAGCAATCAGCCCCAGCATTTT. Translation gives CASLDSYSNQPQHF. The V gene is TRBV2, the J gene TRBJ1-5; possibly TRBD1 for D (6 bases). The germline gives CDR1 SNHLY, CDR2 FYNNEI. This CDR3 has 14 residues. With 9 bases removed from V and 0 bases from J, the gap between germline ends came to 12 bases.

This chain connects TRBV2 to TRBJ2-7; 9 nucleotides line up with TRBD1. Germline V gene lookup returns CDR1 SNHLY and CDR2 FYNNEI. With V trimmed by 5 bases and J by 4 bases, 6 bases remained unmatched. This CDR3 is built from 14 residues. The CDR3 DNA follows: TGTGCCAGCAGTCCGGGACAGGGCCAATACGAGCAGTACTTC. Protein: CASSPGQGQYEQYF.

This clonotype was observed a few times. The genes are TRBV2 and TRBJ2-7; D is perhaps TRBD1 (5 bases). The CDR3 is made up of 15 amino acids. V was pared by 7 bases and J by 6 bases, with 22 bases between. CDR1 and CDR2 from the germline V gene are SNHLY and FYNNEI. CDR3 in DNA: TGTGCCAGCAAAATGGATAGGCAGGGTAGGGTCGAGCAGTACTTC. This gives the protein CASKMDRQGRVEQYF.

This chain uses TRBV6-5 with TRBJ2-7, with a weak D call TRBD2 (5 bases). The V gene's germline CDR1 is MNHEY and CDR2 SVGAGI. This CDR3 comprises 14 residues. Trimming removed 0 bases from V and 6 bases from J, with 12 bases in between. The CDR3 region has the DNA TGTGCCAGCAGTTACTCCCCCCAACTAGTCGAGCAGTACTTC. This encodes CASSYSPQLVEQYF.